This T cell receptor (beta chain) was sequenced for a study of blood T cell repertoires in COVID-19. Study-wide context: COVID-19 samples from acute and convalescent phases originated in the United States, Italy and Spain. The cDNA or gDNA used as material had been derived from T cells, B-cell-depleted T cells, or PBMCs.

This CDR3 has 14 amino acids. Trimming pared 6 bases from V and 5 bases from J, leaving 14 bases between. CDR1 and CDR2 (germline): LGHNT, FRNRAP. Source study methods: Nucleated cell counts were estimated from reference gene primer amplification. Here immunoSEQ multiplex PCR was the method, and the copy in TCRdb shows in-frame clones only, minus some. The DNA gave D and trimming, while V, J and clone size come from that table. This table holds under 250,000 clones, approximately 88% found once. The source material was peripheral blood. The clonotype originates from a man aged 60-69 years who had recovered from COVID-19. The chain recombines TRBV12-5 with TRBJ1-3, with D possibly being TRBD1 (6 bases). CDR3 region: CASGSRDNRNTIYF. In nucleotides, the CDR3 is TGTGCTAGTGGGTCCCGGGACAATCGAAACACCATATATTTT. Based on the CDR3 plus reference TRBV12-5 and TRBJ1-3, the full variable domain is DARVTQTPRHKVTEMGQEVTMRCQPILGHNTVFWYRQTMMQGLELLAYFRNRAPLDDSGMPKDRFSAEMPDATLATLKIQPSEPRDSAVYFCASGSRDNRNTIYFGEGSWLTVV.